This is a list of T cell receptor beta chains from one sample in a study of STAT5B mutations in CD4+ large granular lymphocyte leukemia. Repertoires were generated with immunoSEQ multiplex PCR, while TCRdb's copy carries only in-frame clones and drops some. The sample lists 30,000 to 40,000 clones, around 80% seen once, with 2% to 3% in the top ten. Sequences were obtained from CD4+ T cells from blood buffy coats. All receptors derive from a human donor in good health. The CDR3 runs from the conserved cysteine through the conserved F or W. The D gene is left open where the match is weak. Where a row states a size, it is once, few, many or the class of an expanded clone; other rows omit it.

V,J,size,D,CDR3,DNA
TRBV19,TRBJ1-1,NA,TRBD1,CASSSRDRGRGEGPAFF,TGTGCCAGTAGTAGTCGCGACAGGGGGCGCGGAGAGGGCCCGGCTTTCTTT
TRBV14,TRBJ2-1,few,NA,CASSQARTGSSYNEQFF,TGTGCCAGCAGCCAAGCTAGGACGGGGAGCTCCTACAATGAGCAGTTCTTC
TRBV5-5,TRBJ2-7,NA,NA,CASRPQGRQSYEQYF,TGTGCCAGCAGACCCCAGGGACGGCAATCCTACGAGCAGTACTTC
TRBV5-6,TRBJ1-3,NA,NA,CASSLEAIPGNTIYF,TGTGCCAGCAGCTTGGAAGCCATCCCGGGAAACACCATATATTTT
TRBV5-4,TRBJ2-1,NA,NA,CASSLISGDEQFF,TGTGCCAGCAGCTTGATATCAGGAGATGAGCAGTTCTTC
TRBV6-6,TRBJ1-1,NA,NA,CASSYAAGGNTEAFF,TGTGCCAGCAGTTACGCAGCAGGTGGGAACACTGAAGCTTTCTTT
TRBV6-5,TRBJ1-2,once,NA,CASSYRDGNYGYTF,TGTGCCAGCAGTTACAGGGACGGAAACTATGGCTACACCTTC
TRBV30,TRBJ1-4,NA,NA,CAWSALGAGPSGAKLFF,TGTGCCTGGAGTGCTCTGGGTGCGGGACCCTCCGGAGCGAAACTGTTTTTT
TRBV27,TRBJ2-1,NA,NA,CASRSFTGSSYNEQFF,TGTGCCAGCAGATCCTTCACAGGGAGCTCCTACAATGAGCAGTTCTTC
TRBV30,TRBJ1-1,few,NA,CAWSRAPLNTEAFF,TGTGCCTGGAGCAGGGCTCCCTTAAACACTGAAGCTTTCTTT
TRBV2,TRBJ1-1,few,NA,CASSAPGEGGAFF,TGTGCCAGCAGTGCCCCAGGGGAAGGTGGAGCTTTCTTT
TRBV7-2,TRBJ1-1,few,NA,CASSLGMNTEAFF,TGTGCCAGCAGCTTAGGAATGAACACTGAAGCTTTCTTT
TRBV14,TRBJ1-6,NA,NA,CASSPRQPLNSPLHF,TGTGCCAGCAGCCCCCGACAGCCCTTGAATTCACCCCTCCACTTT
TRBV30,TRBJ2-4,NA,NA,CACSDRAGGLFQYF,TGTGCCTGCTCGGACAGGGCCGGGGGGCTTTTTCAGTACTTC
TRBV19,TRBJ1-3,once,NA,CASSILPGASGNTIYF,TGTGCCAGTAGTATTCTTCCAGGGGCTTCTGGAAACACCATATATTTT
TRBV6-1,TRBJ2-5,NA,TRBD2,CASSDGLAAETQYF,TGTGCCAGCAGTGATGGACTAGCGGCAGAGACCCAGTACTTC
TRBV7-9,TRBJ1-1,few,NA,CASSGSGRRDTEAFF,TGTGCCAGCAGCGGATCGGGCCGAAGGGACACTGAAGCTTTCTTT
TRBV2,TRBJ2-4,few,NA,CASMQGGNIQYF,TGTGCCAGCATGCAGGGAGGAAACATTCAGTACTTC
TRBV19,TRBJ1-2,NA,NA,CASTPALGKNYGYTF,TGTGCCAGTACTCCAGCCCTAGGGAAAAACTATGGCTACACCTTC
TRBV5-1,TRBJ1-2,NA,NA,CASSLGAGQGLNYGYTF,TGCGCCAGCAGCTTGGGCGCAGGGCAGGGGCTTAACTATGGCTACACCTTC
TRBV19,TRBJ1-5,NA,NA,CASSRLYSGADSNQPQHF,TGTGCCAGTAGTCGCCTCTACTCCGGGGCCGATAGCAATCAGCCCCAGCATTTT
TRBV25-1,TRBJ2-5,NA,TRBD1,CASSGGDRGKETQYF,TGTGCCAGCAGTGGCGGGGACAGGGGGAAAGAGACCCAGTACTTC
TRBV28,TRBJ1-5,few,NA,CASSATHQPQHF,TGTGCCAGCAGCGCAACCCATCAGCCCCAGCATTTT
TRBV19,TRBJ2-2,few,TRBD1,CASSMMGTGNTGELFF,TGTGCCAGTAGTATGATGGGGACAGGGAACACCGGGGAGCTGTTTTTT
TRBV9,TRBJ2-1,NA,NA,CASSVTGNEQFF,TGTGCCAGCAGCGTAACAGGAAATGAGCAGTTCTTC
TRBV5-1,TRBJ2-7,NA,NA,CASSSSTGASYEQYF,TGCGCCAGCAGCTCCTCTACGGGGGCCTCCTACGAGCAGTACTTC
TRBV5-4,TRBJ1-1,NA,NA,CASSRGTETLNTEAFF,TGTGCCAGCAGCAGGGGGACGGAGACCCTGAACACTGAAGCTTTCTTT
TRBV5-5,TRBJ1-2,NA,NA,CASTPGTYGYTF,TGTGCCAGCACCCCCGGGACTTATGGCTACACCTTC
TRBV7-8,TRBJ1-2,NA,NA,CASSSRGGIDYGYTF,TGTGCCAGCAGCTCGCGGGGCGGGATTGACTATGGCTACACCTTC
TRBV4-1,TRBJ1-2,NA,NA,CASSQNSPGGSAYGYTF,TGCGCCAGCAGCCAAAATTCCCCCGGGGGGTCCGCCTATGGCTACACCTTC
TRBV6-5,TRBJ1-1,NA,TRBD1,CASSYSGQANTEAFF,TGTGCCAGCAGTTACTCGGGACAGGCCAACACTGAAGCTTTCTTT
TRBV30,TRBJ1-1,few,TRBD1,CAGGQGDTEAFF,TGTGCCGGCGGACAGGGGGACACTGAAGCTTTCTTT
TRBV11-2,TRBJ1-1,few,NA,CASSLVLRDSAFF,TGTGCCAGCAGCTTAGTTCTCAGGGACTCAGCTTTCTTT
TRBV5-1,TRBJ1-1,NA,TRBD1,CASSSLQGAGNTEAFF,TGCGCCAGCAGCTCCCTACAGGGGGCGGGGAACACTGAAGCTTTCTTT
TRBV30,TRBJ1-3,NA,NA,CAWRGPHSGNTIYF,TGTGCCTGGAGGGGACCTCACTCTGGAAACACCATATATTTT
TRBV5-4,TRBJ2-5,once,TRBD1,CASGPQGEETQYF,TGTGCCAGCGGCCCGCAGGGGGAAGAGACCCAGTACTTC
TRBV30,TRBJ1-1,NA,NA,CAWRQRSAFF,TGTGCCTGGAGGCAGAGGAGCGCTTTCTTT
TRBV6-1,TRBJ2-7,NA,TRBD1,CASSHDPGGYEQYF,TGTGCCAGCAGTCATGACCCAGGGGGCTACGAGCAGTACTTC
TRBV10-2,TRBJ1-1,NA,NA,CASSVAPRGTEAFF,TGCGCCAGCAGTGTGGCCCCGAGGGGTACTGAAGCTTTCTTT
TRBV7-8,TRBJ1-4,NA,NA,CASSLSGVSPTNEKLFF,TGTGCCAGCAGCTTAAGCGGGGTCTCCCCAACTAATGAAAAACTGTTTTTT
TRBV25-1,TRBJ2-7,once,NA,CASTGVFLEQYF,TGTGCCAGCACGGGTGTATTCCTCGAGCAGTACTTC
TRBV5-4,TRBJ1-2,NA,NA,CASSLENNYGYTF,TGTGCCAGCAGCTTGGAAAACAACTATGGCTACACCTTC
TRBV11-2,TRBJ2-1,NA,TRBD1,CASSFVGDSTSEQFF,TGTGCCAGCAGCTTCGTTGGGGACAGTACCAGTGAGCAGTTCTTC
TRBV5-1,TRBJ1-1,NA,TRBD1,CASSLEQGAGEAFF,TGCGCCAGCAGCTTGGAACAGGGGGCCGGTGAAGCTTTCTTT
TRBV11-2,TRBJ2-7,once,TRBD1,CASSLGDSLSSYEQYF,TGTGCCAGCAGCTTAGGGGACAGCCTTAGCTCCTACGAGCAGTACTTC
TRBV15,TRBJ2-7,NA,TRBD1,CATSRDTQGQVYF,TGTGCCACCAGCAGAGATACCCAGGGACAGGTATACTTC
TRBV5-4,TRBJ2-5,NA,TRBD2,CASSPGLAGEDQYF,TGTGCCAGCAGCCCAGGACTAGCGGGAGAGGACCAGTACTTC
TRBV9,TRBJ2-7,NA,TRBD2,CASSLGTSGGLRAPEQYF,TGTGCCAGCAGCCTCGGGACTAGCGGGGGCCTCCGGGCCCCCGAGCAGTACTTC
TRBV25-1,TRBJ1-1,few,NA,CASSESKAGTEAFF,TGTGCCAGCAGTGAGTCAAAAGCGGGCACTGAAGCTTTCTTT
TRBV7-9,TRBJ2-3,NA,NA,CASSLDSGTQYF,TGTGCCAGCAGCTTAGACTCGGGTACGCAGTATTTT
TRBV29-1,TRBJ2-5,NA,NA,CSVDLGARETQYF,TGCAGCGTTGATCTGGGGGCGAGGGAGACCCAGTACTTC
TRBV7-9,TRBJ1-1,NA,NA,CASSPRNTEAFF,TGTGCCAGCAGCCCGAGAAACACTGAAGCTTTCTTT
TRBV10-3,TRBJ2-3,NA,TRBD2,CAISDLTSGGGLDTQYF,TGTGCCATCAGTGACCTGACTAGCGGGGGAGGTCTGGATACGCAGTATTTT
TRBV11-3,TRBJ2-1,NA,TRBD1,CASKLGTGVDEQFF,TGTGCCAGCAAGTTAGGGACAGGGGTCGATGAGCAGTTCTTC
TRBV5-8,TRBJ1-1,NA,NA,CASSLEAARLNTEAFF,TGTGCCAGCAGCTTGGAGGCAGCCAGATTGAACACTGAAGCTTTCTTT
TRBV10-2,TRBJ2-4,once,NA,CASSDGRNIQYF,TGCGCCAGCAGTGATGGCAGAAACATTCAGTACTTC
TRBV6-5,TRBJ2-1,NA,NA,CASSYSMGWGEQFF,TGTGCCAGCAGTTACTCGATGGGGTGGGGTGAGCAGTTCTTC
TRBV4-2,TRBJ2-1,NA,TRBD2,CASSQIGGGVAADEQFF,TGTGCCAGCAGCCAAATCGGGGGGGGAGTAGCCGCGGATGAGCAGTTCTTC